This passage covers 12 T cell receptor beta chains from one sample sequenced in a study of shared clonotypes between healthy human individuals. Sequencing used immunoSEQ multiplex PCR; TCRdb keeps in-frame clones, though not all of them. This table has approximately 1.5 million clones, about 98% appearing once. The sample comprised naive CD4+ T cells sorted from blood. The subset was: CD45RA+ positively selected. These receptors originate from a man aged 30-40 years in good health.

The V gene is TRBV10-1, the J gene TRBJ1-5, with D hard to call. From germline, CDR1 is WNHNN and CDR2 SYGVQD (reference sequence). The CDR3 sequence is 14 residues long. The V and J ends lost 5 bases and 2 bases respectively, with 10 bases between them. The CDR3 nucleotides read TGCGCCAGCAGTTCGATCCCCCGCAATCAGCCCCAGCATTTT. Translating it yields CASSSIPRNQPQHF.

This rearrangement joins TRBV6-5 to TRBJ1-1, with D maybe TRBD1 (5 bases). CDR1 is MNHEY and CDR2 is SVGAGI in the germline V gene. The CDR3 is 14 amino acids. V was trimmed by 0 bases and J by 9 bases, leaving 14 bases between them. The CDR3 DNA follows: TGTGCCAGCAGTTACTCGGCAGGGCGTCGCCAAGCTTTCTTT. Translating gives CASSYSAGRRQAFF.

The chain links TRBV7-9 to TRBJ1-2, with D hard to call. V was shortened by 3 bases and J by 5 bases, with 10 bases between the two germline ends. The germline V gene has CDR1 SEHNR and CDR2 FQNEAQ (reference sequence). The CDR3 runs to 13 residues. Here the CDR3 DNA reads TGTGCCAGCAGCTTCGAGACACAATATGGCTACACCTTC. It specifies CASSFETQYGYTF. The variable domain in full, with the rest retrieved from reference TRBV7-9 and TRBJ1-2, is DTGVSQNPRHKITKRGQNVTFRCDPISEHNRLYWYRQTLGQGPEFLTYFQNEAQLEKSRLLSDRFSAERPKGSFSTLEIQRTEQGDSAMYLCASSFETQYGYTFGSGTRLTVV.

The chain recombines TRBV15 with TRBJ2-7; 8 nucleotides match TRBD1. There are 13 residues in the CDR3. CDR1 LNHNV and CDR2 YYDKDF come from the germline V gene (reference sequence). V dropped 2 bases and J dropped 7; count of bases not matched to a gene: 4. The CDR3 is CATSRQTGEEQYF. CDR3 bases: TGTGCCACCAGCAGACAGACAGGGGAAGAGCAGTACTTC.

CDR3 sequence reads: CASKRAFQETQYF. CDR3 DNA: TGCGCCAGCAAGAGGGCTTTCCAAGAGACCCAGTACTTC. This chain connects TRBV10-2 to TRBJ2-5; possibly TRBD2 for D (5 bases). The CDR3 is 13 residues long. The germline gives CDR1 WSHSY, CDR2 SAAADI. Trimming pared 7 bases from V and 1 base from J, leaving 10 bases between.

The chain uses TRBV30 and TRBJ2-5, with 9 positions matching TRBD2. Germline V gives CDR1 GTSNPN, CDR2 SVGIG (reference sequence). J lost 5 bases, V lost 0 bases, and 7 bases had no gene match. The CDR3 is 15 residues long. This chain's CDR3 is CAWSVRGLAGETQYF. The CDR3 region has the DNA TGTGCCTGGAGTGTACGGGGGCTAGCGGGGGAGACCCAGTACTTC.

This rearrangement joins TRBV6-5 to TRBJ2-1; D not certain. Germline CDR1 is MNHEY and CDR2 is SVGAGI. V was cut by 5 bases and J by 14 bases, with 19 bases left in between. CDR3 length: 13 amino acids. As DNA, the CDR3 is TGTGCCAGCAGTGGCCTGGGAAAAAAAACGGAGTTCTTC. It codes for CASSGLGKKTEFF.

The gene calls are TRBV2 and TRBJ2-7; D possibly matches TRBD1 or TRBD2 (6 bases each). The germline V gene encodes CDR1 SNHLY and CDR2 FYNNEI. This CDR3 region has 15 residues. V dropped 7 bases and J dropped 0 bases, with 16 bases sitting between them. CDR3 DNA sequence: TGTGCCAGCAAGGGGGAGGCGGGGAGCTCCTACGAGCAGTACTTC. Translated, it gives CASKGEAGSSYEQYF.

This sequence joins TRBV5-1 and TRBJ2-7, with a tentative D call TRBD1 (6 bases). The CDR3 has 13 amino acids. The ends were cut back, 4 bases at V and 2 bases at J, with 10 bases in the middle. Germline loops: CDR1 SGHRS, CDR2 YFSETQ. CDR3 sequence reads: CASSDGQTYEQYF. CDR3 nucleotide sequence: TGCGCCAGCAGCGATGGACAGACCTACGAGCAGTACTTC. The variable domain in full, with the rest retrieved from reference TRBV5-1 and TRBJ2-7, is KAGVTQTPRYLIKTRGQQVTLSCSPISGHRSVSWYQQTPGQGLQFLFEYFSETQRNKGNFPGRFSGRQFSNSRSEMNVSTLELGDSALYLCASSDGQTYEQYFGPGTRLTVT.

The V call is TRBV7-6, the J call TRBJ2-7; TRBD2 matches 8 bases. CDR3 length: 19 amino acids. V gave up 0 bases and J gave up 0 bases; unmatched junction bases: 13. Germline CDR1 reads SGHVS; CDR2 reads FNYEAQ. The CDR3 loop reads CASSLASGTPTLGSYEQYF. In DNA form, the CDR3 reads TGTGCCAGCAGCTTAGCTAGCGGGACTCCAACCCTCGGCTCCTACGAGCAGTACTTC.

The chain links TRBV7-9 to TRBJ2-2; 8 bases line up with TRBD1. With 5 bases clipped from V and 4 bases from J, the junction kept 9 bases outside the gene matches. The CDR3 length is 16 residues. Germline V gene lookup returns CDR1 SEHNR and CDR2 FQNEAQ (reference sequence). DNA for the CDR3: TGTGCCAGCAGCCAGGCAGGGGGCTTTGGCACCGGGGAGCTGTTTTTT. Translated, it gives CASSQAGGFGTGELFF.

This clone showed up just a few times. V is TRBV4-2 and J is TRBJ2-7; D is perhaps TRBD1 (6 bases). CDR3 length equals 15 residues. Between the trimmed V and J ends, which lost 0 bases and 2 bases, there was a span of 11 bases. CDR1 is LGHNA, CDR2 YNFKEQ, per germline. CDR3 residues: CASSQDLDRTYEQYF. CDR3 DNA: TGTGCCAGCAGCCAAGATCTCGACAGGACCTACGAGCAGTACTTC.